Listed here are 3 T cell receptor beta chains from one sample, sequenced in a study of blood T cell repertoires in COVID-19. TCRdb keeps only in-frame clones here, not all; method: immunoSEQ multiplex PCR. The profile shows 250,000 to 350,000 clones, almost 90% of them singletons. Sequenced sample: peripheral blood. These receptors were collected from a woman between 25 and 40 years old with COVID-19, enrolled during active disease.

The chain couples TRBV7-3 to TRBJ2-7, with D maybe TRBD1 (5 bases). The ends were cut back, 0 bases at V and 5 bases at J, with 11 bases in the middle. This CDR3 contains 14 residues. Germline loops: CDR1 SGHTA, CDR2 FQGTGA. Written as DNA, the CDR3 is TGTGCCAGCAGCTTAACCCGAGACAGCAACGAGCAGTACTTC. Translating gives CASSLTRDSNEQYF.

The chain combines TRBV5-6 with TRBJ2-1; D possibly corresponds to TRBD2 (6 bases). The CDR3 is 15 amino acids. Germline V CDR1 and CDR2: SGHDT, YYEEEE. The germline V and J ends were trimmed by 5 bases and 8 bases, with 20 bases remaining between them. CDR3 coding DNA: TGTGCCAGCAGTTTTGGCGGGACCCTAGCCTATGAGCAGTTCTTC. As protein: CASSFGGTLAYEQFF. Based on the CDR3 plus reference TRBV5-6 and TRBJ2-1, the full variable domain is DAGVTQSPTHLIKTRGQQVTLRCSPKSGHDTVSWYQQALGQGPQFIFQYYEEEERQRGNFPDRFSGHQFPNYSSELNVNALLLGDSALYLCASSFGGTLAYEQFFGPGTRLTVL.

This chain links TRBV19 with TRBJ1-5; the match to TRBD1 covers 8 bases. In germline, CDR1 is LNHDA, CDR2 SQIVND (reference sequence). The CDR3 covers 15 residues. V shed 7 bases and J 11 bases; nucleotides not matched to a gene: 16. The CDR3 DNA reads as TGTGCCAGTATGGGGGCAGGGGGCTCCCTGGTGGCCCAGCATTTT. Protein product: CASMGAGGSLVAQHF.